The 32 T cell receptor beta chains presented below share a single source sample, sequenced in a study of CD4+ T cells in melanoma. Measured with immunoSEQ multiplex PCR; TCRdb has only the in-frame clones, and not every one. The sample comprises 120,000 to 150,000 clones, around 90% of which are singletons, and about 1.5% rests with the top ten. These receptor sequences come from a human donor with melanoma.

The chain joins TRBV9 to TRBJ2-5; D is perhaps TRBD2 (6 bases). V dropped 3 bases and J dropped 2 bases, with 14 bases sitting between them. There are 15 residues in the CDR3. From germline, CDR1 is SGDLS and CDR2 YYNGEE. The CDR3 protein is CASSGSPGLQETQYF. Written as DNA, the CDR3 is TGTGCCAGCAGCGGCTCGCCGGGACTGCAAGAGACCCAGTACTTC.

This clone was observed a handful of times. The chain carries TRBV21-1 and TRBJ1-2. TRBV21-1 is marked as a pseudogene. CDR3 length: 15 amino acids. CDR3 nucleotide sequence: TGTGCCAGCAGCAGAAGGGGCCAGGTGGGAGATGGCTACACCTTC. Encoded protein: CASSRRGQVGDGYTF.

V gene TRBV9 combines with J gene TRBJ1-1; 7 bases line up with TRBD1. The junction had 5 bases not matched to a gene; V was cut back by 3 bases and J by 0 bases. Looked up from germline, CDR1 is SGDLS and CDR2 is YYNGEE. This CDR3 contains 15 residues. The CDR3 coding sequence is TGTGCCAGCAGCGGCCGACAGGGCATGAACACTGAAGCTTTCTTT. It encodes CASSGRQGMNTEAFF.

This clone was recorded only once. This chain joins TRBV4-2 and TRBJ2-1; unclear D gene. This CDR3 region has 15 residues. From germline, CDR1 is LGHNA and CDR2 YNFKEQ. V gave up 1 base and J gave up 5 bases, with 12 bases separating them. The CDR3 DNA reads TGTGCCAGCAGCCAAGTAATTCGACCTGACAATGAGCAGTTCTTC. Translating it yields CASSQVIRPDNEQFF.

The chain combines TRBV6-1 with TRBJ1-4; the D is unclear. V dropped 1 base and J dropped 4 bases, with 28 bases sitting between them. The length of the CDR3 is 21 residues. Germline assignment: CDR1 MNHNS and CDR2 SASEGT. CDR3 residues: CASSEVSVRRTFGGRNEKLFF. The CDR3, as DNA: TGTGCCAGCAGTGAAGTTTCCGTCCGTCGTACATTCGGCGGCCGTAATGAAAAACTGTTTTTT.

The genes are TRBV7-3 and TRBJ1-1; D is possibly TRBD1 (5 bases). Trimming left V 2 bases short and J 8 bases short, with 18 bases between. The germline V gene encodes CDR1 SGHTA and CDR2 FQGTGA. This CDR3 spans 15 amino acids. The CDR3 DNA reads TGTGCCAGCAGCTTATCCCAAACCGGTAGGGACGAAGCTTTCTTT. Its translation is CASSLSQTGRDEAFF.

V gene TRBV6-5 combines with J gene TRBJ2-1, with TRBD2 as a possible D gene (5 bases). V was cut by 2 bases and J by 4 bases, with 9 bases left in between. This CDR3 region has 14 residues. Germline V gene data show CDR1 as MNHEY and CDR2 as SVGAGI. The CDR3 nucleotides are TGTGCCAGCAGTTACCGAGGGCCGTACAATGAGCAGTTCTTC. This sequence encodes CASSYRGPYNEQFF.

The rearrangement joins TRBV11-2 to TRBJ1-5; D uncertain. Germline CDR1 and CDR2: SGHAT and FQNNGV. With 2 bases removed from V and 3 bases from J, the gap between germline ends came to 5 bases. The CDR3 totals 13 residues. The CDR3 loop is CASSLLNNQPQHF. The CDR3 nucleotides are TGTGCCAGCAGCTTACTGAACAATCAGCCCCAGCATTTT.

The J gene is TRBJ2-7, the V gene TRBV5-1; 7 bases agree with TRBD2. CDR1 is SGHRS and CDR2 is YFSETQ in the germline V gene. V trimming: 4 bases; J trimming: 5 bases; junction bases outside the gene matches: 6. This CDR3 contains 13 residues. The CDR3: CASSSGTRHEQYF. CDR3 coding DNA: TGCGCCAGCAGCAGCGGGACCCGCCACGAGCAGTACTTC.

The chain has TRBV11-2 and TRBJ2-7; unclear D gene. Germline loops: CDR1 SGHAT, CDR2 FQNNGV. This CDR3 contains 13 residues. The germline V and J ends were trimmed by 3 bases and 2 bases, with 8 bases remaining between them. The CDR3 DNA reads as TGTGCCAGCAGCTTGAACAGCGCCTACGAGCAGTACTTC. Translation gives CASSLNSAYEQYF.

As concerns this clone: Because the CDR3's place on the DNA is in doubt, the DNA is left out and the CDR3 is given as listed by TCRdb. J is TRBJ1-5 and V is TRBV19. The CDR3 extends over 15 residues, inclusive of both ends. Germline CDR1 is LNHDA and CDR2 is SQIVND (reference sequence). CDR3: CATSVLRGTNQPQHF.

The chain carries TRBV5-4 and TRBJ1-2, with D possibly matching TRBD1 (6 bases). From germline, CDR1 is SGHNT and CDR2 YYREEE (reference sequence). The CDR3 runs 14 residues. Trimming removed 0 bases from V and 7 bases from J, with 13 bases in between. The CDR3 sequence is CASSLDRVRAGYTF. The DNA of the CDR3 is TGTGCCAGCAGCTTGGACAGGGTACGCGCTGGCTACACCTTC.

In its sample, this clone was seen once. The chain employs TRBV11-2 and TRBJ1-2; D gene uncertain. The germline CDR1 and CDR2 sequences are SGHAT and FQNNGV. The CDR3 loop spans 13 amino acids. V lost 1 base, J lost 3 bases, and 6 bases lay in between. CDR3 region: CASSLGADYGYTF. Here the CDR3 DNA reads TGTGCCAGCAGCTTAGGGGCAGACTATGGCTACACCTTC. Full variable domain (remainder filled in from reference TRBV11-2 and TRBJ1-2): EAGVAQSPRYKIIEKRQSVAFWCNPISGHATLYWYQQILGQGPKLLIQFQNNGVVDDSQLPKDRFSAERLKGVDSTLKIQPAKLEDSAVYLCASSLGADYGYTFGSGTRLTVV.

This clone was recorded only once. The chain employs TRBV5-1 and TRBJ2-5; D not certain. The V end was cut by 5 bases, the J end by 1 base, with 15 bases between. The CDR3 has 15 amino acids. Germline values: CDR1 SGHRS, CDR2 YFSETQ. The CDR3 DNA follows: TGCGCCAGCAGAGCGAGCGTAAATACCCAAGAGACCCAGTACTTC. This gives the protein CASRASVNTQETQYF.

V usage is TRBV2 and J usage is TRBJ1-1; D unclear. V lost 2 bases and J lost 2, with 6 bases in between. The CDR3 sequence is 13 residues long. CDR1 and CDR2 (germline): SNHLY, FYNNEI. DNA of the CDR3: TGTGCCAGCAGTGAACGGGGAAACACTGAAGCTTTCTTT. Its protein product is CASSERGNTEAFF.

The chain uses TRBV30 and TRBJ1-2; D call uncertain. The V end lost 1 base, the J end lost 8 bases, and 17 bases lay between the germline ends. Germline loops: CDR1 GTSNPN, CDR2 SVGIG (reference sequence). The length of the CDR3 is 14 residues. CDR3 in amino acids: CAWSGETPYGGYTF. DNA of the CDR3: TGTGCCTGGAGTGGAGAGACGCCTTATGGGGGCTACACCTTC.

The chain employs TRBV5-1 and TRBJ2-3; perhaps TRBD2 as D (5 bases). The CDR3 has 13 amino acids. The germline CDR1 and CDR2 sequences are SGHRS and YFSETQ. The V gene lost 3 bases and the J gene lost 8 bases, with 13 bases spanning the gap. The CDR3 loop reads CASSSPGSGTQYF. The CDR3 DNA follows: TGCGCCAGCAGCTCTCCGGGGAGCGGTACGCAGTATTTT.

The chain uses TRBV6-1 and TRBJ2-5; perhaps TRBD2 as D (6 bases). CDR3 length: 14 amino acids. V shed 8 bases and J shed 1 base, with 14 bases lying between them. Looked up from germline, CDR1 is MNHNS and CDR2 is SASEGT. CDR3 amino acids: CASGQLGGQETQYF. The CDR3 coding sequence is TGTGCCAGCGGACAATTGGGGGGCCAAGAGACCCAGTACTTC.

V and J are TRBV7-9 and TRBJ1-1; D uncertain. Germline CDR1 is SEHNR and CDR2 is FQNEAQ (reference sequence). The germline V and J ends were trimmed by 0 bases and 1 base, with 9 bases remaining between them. This CDR3 is built from 15 residues. Written as DNA, the CDR3 is TGTGCCAGCAGCTTAGCCCCAACGGCGAACACTGAAGCTTTCTTT. Translation: CASSLAPTANTEAFF. Looking up the rest from reference TRBV7-9 and TRBJ1-1 gives the full variable domain: DTGVSQNPRHKITKRGQNVTFRCDPISEHNRLYWYRQTLGQGPEFLTYFQNEAQLEKSRLLSDRFSAERPKGSFSTLEIQRTEQGDSAMYLCASSLAPTANTEAFFGQGTRLTVV.

The DNA for the CDR3 is TGTGCCAGCAGCGCCACCCCATGGACACCGGACTATGGCTACACCTTC. This codes for CASSATPWTPDYGYTF. V gene TRBV9 combines with J gene TRBJ1-2, with a possible D match to TRBD1 (5 bases). V was shortened by 3 bases and J by 3 bases, with 18 bases between the two germline ends. Per germline, CDR1 SGDLS and CDR2 YYNGEE. The CDR3 is 16 amino acids.

V and J are TRBV7-9 and TRBJ2-5; D may correspond to TRBD1 or TRBD2 (6 bases each). Trimming removed 4 bases from V and 3 bases from J, with 15 bases in between. The germline gives CDR1 SEHNR, CDR2 FQNEAQ (reference sequence). This CDR3 has 15 amino acids. In DNA form, the CDR3 reads TGTGCCAGCAGCTCCAATCGGGGGCGAGAAGAGACCCAGTACTTC. Residues: CASSSNRGREETQYF.

The rearrangement uses TRBV9 and TRBJ2-7; 8 bases fit TRBD1. The CDR3 totals 15 residues. The germline V gene has CDR1 SGDLS and CDR2 YYNGEE. V dropped 4 bases and J dropped 7; count of bases not matched to a gene: 13. CDR3: CASSPTTGALGEQYF. CDR3 coding DNA: TGTGCCAGCAGCCCTACGACAGGGGCATTGGGAGAGCAGTACTTC. The full variable domain, its missing parts supplied by reference TRBV9 and TRBJ2-7, is DSGVTQTPKHLITATGQRVTLRCSPRSGDLSVYWYQQSLDQGLQFLIQYYNGEERAKGNILERFSAQQFPDLHSELNLSSLELGDSALYFCASSPTTGALGEQYFGPGTRLTVT.

This clone was observed a few times. The J gene is TRBJ2-5, the V gene TRBV12-5; D gene uncertain. The CDR3 is 14 residues long. Germline V gene data show CDR1 as LGHNT and CDR2 as FRNRAP. V was pared by 0 bases and J by 5 bases, with 10 bases between. DNA for the CDR3: TGTGCTAGTGGTTTGGTACCGGGTGGGGAGACCCAGTACTTC. It translates to CASGLVPGGETQYF.

V is TRBV25-1 and J is TRBJ1-1; TRBD1 matches 8 bases. The CDR3 totals 13 residues. Germline V gene data show CDR1 as MGHDK and CDR2 as SYGVNS. The ends lost 6 bases at V and 5 bases at J; junction bases unmatched: 5. Here the CDR3 reads CASRGTGGTEAFF. The CDR3 DNA is TGTGCCAGCAGGGGGACAGGCGGGACTGAAGCTTTCTTT.

J is TRBJ2-7 and V is TRBV7-9, with TRBD1 matching over 11 bases. The CDR3 spans 14 residues. Trimming at V came to 1 base and at J to 11 bases, leaving 7 bases not matched to a gene. The germline V gene encodes CDR1 SEHNR and CDR2 FQNEAQ (reference sequence). The CDR3 loop reads CASSLGTGGRQEYF. The CDR3, as DNA: TGTGCCAGCAGCTTAGGGACAGGGGGCCGGCAGGAGTACTTC. The whole variable domain, remainder taken from reference TRBV7-9 and TRBJ2-7, is DTGVSQNPRHKITKRGQNVTFRCDPISEHNRLYWYRQTLGQGPEFLTYFQNEAQLEKSRLLSDRFSAERPKGSFSTLEIQRTEQGDSAMYLCASSLGTGGRQEYFGPGTRLTVT.

V is TRBV19 and J is TRBJ2-7; a possible D gene is TRBD2 (5 bases). Trimming cost V 0 bases and J 5 bases, with 17 bases left between them. The germline V gene has CDR1 LNHDA and CDR2 SQIVND (reference sequence). CDR3 length equals 16 residues. DNA for the CDR3: TGTGCCAGTAGTATAGATCCTAGTAGGAGGTCTGACGAGCAGTACTTC. Residues: CASSIDPSRRSDEQYF.

This chain uses TRBV2 with TRBJ2-2; the match to TRBD1 covers 8 bases. Germline V gives CDR1 SNHLY, CDR2 FYNNEI. The CDR3 is 13 amino acids. V was clipped by 5 bases and J by 5 bases; unmatched bases: 1. CDR3 sequence: CASSRQGTGELFF. Written as DNA, the CDR3 is TGTGCCAGCAGTAGACAGGGGACCGGGGAGCTGTTTTTT.

This chain joins TRBV19 and TRBJ2-3; D ambiguous. Germline V gives CDR1 LNHDA, CDR2 SQIVND (reference sequence). The CDR3 is made up of 15 amino acids. The V and J ends lost 5 bases and 2 bases respectively, with 14 bases between them. CDR3 region: CASSEGNRYTDTQYF. CDR3 DNA sequence: TGTGCCAGTAGTGAAGGTAATCGGTACACAGATACGCAGTATTTT.

The chain employs TRBV5-1 and TRBJ1-1; D is undetermined. The CDR3 is 12 residues long. Germline V gene lookup returns CDR1 SGHRS and CDR2 YFSETQ. Trimming took off 4 bases at V and 6 bases at J, with 10 bases between the two ends. The CDR3 coding sequence is TGCGCCAGCAGCCACCCTGGACCTGAAGCTTTCTTT. As protein: CASSHPGPEAFF.

The chain is built from TRBV18 and TRBJ2-7, with 10 bases lining up with TRBD1. Germline V lookup: CDR1 KGHSH, CDR2 LQKENI. Trimming cost V 4 bases and J 4 bases; bases outside gene matches: 4. This CDR3 region has 14 residues. CDR3 loop: CASSHRDRGYEQYF. CDR3 nucleotides: TGTGCCAGCTCACACCGGGACAGGGGATACGAGCAGTACTTC.

A remark on this clone: Other DNA sequences from this sample encode an identical CDR3 as well. The chain uses TRBV11-1 and TRBJ1-2, with D perhaps matching TRBD1 (5 bases). The V end was cut by 6 bases, the J end by 4 bases, with 9 bases between. Germline V gene data show CDR1 as SGHAT and CDR2 as FQDESV (reference sequence). CDR3 length: 12 amino acids. The chain's CDR3 is CASSWGGYGYTF. CDR3 nucleotide sequence: TGTGCCAGCAGTTGGGGGGGCTATGGCTACACCTTC.

This chain joins TRBV19 and TRBJ1-2, with D maybe TRBD1 (6 bases). The CDR3 consists of 15 residues. Germline V gene lookup returns CDR1 LNHDA and CDR2 SQIVND (reference sequence). The V and J ends lost 5 bases and 3 bases respectively, with 16 bases between them. CDR3 coding DNA: TGTGCCAGTAGTCTGCTCAGGGGTTTGGACTATGGCTACACCTTC. Its protein is CASSLLRGLDYGYTF.